The subject of this entry is one TCR beta chain. This clonotype showed up just a few times. The specificity of this receptor is unknown. One base away there is no much larger clone; base qualities are not given. This record comes from a study of T-cell reconstitution after alpha-beta-depleted transplantation in children (TCRdb year 2016). Broadly, across the study: T-cell immune reconstitution after TCRalphabeta/CD19-depleted allogeneic hematopoietic cell transplantation in children was quantitatively tracked in the study by means of TCR repertoire profiling.

The study at large found these results: In some patients, high TCRbeta diversity at day 60 was attributed to recipient T cells and intrathymic progenitors that had survived conditioning. Apparently early alphabetaT-cell count recovery about two months after transplant reportedly relied on only several hundred rapidly expanded clones derived from non-depleted graft cells. Over the following months the frequencies of hyperexpanded clones went down, and after one year T-cell counts and TCRbeta diversity were mostly credited to newly produced T cells.

Libraries were built with PCR. Sequenced on an Illumina HiSeq 2500. Molecular barcoding was employed in the preparation of TCR libraries, with unique molecular identifiers being used to normalize TCRbeta repertoire quantification. The public reads were quality trimmed at Q25 with fastp and then assembled into clones with MiXCR by TCRdb, keeping productive beta chains. CDR3 protein sequences are deduplicated, and each keeps its most common genes and DNA. The sample table holds fewer than 700,000 distinct CDR3 sequences, of which more than 20% were seen once. The ten largest clones capture approximately 14% of the sample. Reading the label with the study, this specimen's treatment or condition is: allogeneic hematopoietic cell transplantation with graft depleted of TCRalphabeta T cells and CD19 B cells. The transplant recipients were children given TCRalphabeta/CD19-depleted allogeneic hematopoietic cell grafts.

Cut back by 0 bases and 0 bases, the V and J ends lie 15 bases apart. The germline V gene sets CDR1 to SGHTA and CDR2 to FQGNSA. The CDR3 covers 17 residues, taking in both the cysteine and the phenylalanine. The CDR3 DNA has 51 bases and is translated from base 1. The sample consisted of PBMCs, mostly from graft donor cells, taken 360 days after TCRalphabeta/CD19-depleted stem cell transplant. The sequence came from a boy less than two years old who had a stem cell transplant for acute myeloid leukemia, so the T cells may come from the graft donor. This sequence uses TRBV7-2 and TRBJ2-7; perhaps TRBD1 is the D gene, with 6 bases matching. The nucleotides are TGTGCCAGCAGCTTAGCTTCCCACAGGGCACTCTCCTACGAGCAGTACTTC. The translation is CASSLASHRALSYEQYF.